This TCR beta chain comes out of a study of radiation and T cells in renal cell carcinoma (dated by TCRdb to 2020 to 2022). Regarding the study in general: The samples were obtained from a clinical trial, where primary renal cell carcinomas were treated with 15 Gy stereotactic body radiation therapy and then removed by nephrectomy 4 weeks afterward. A total of 50 to 60 samples underwent TCR beta sequencing, made up of some 26 tumors and roughly 27 peripheral blood samples. Across all 50 or so samples, over 4,000,000 unique CDR3 nucleotide sequences encoding around 2,500,000 unique CDR3 amino acid sequences were identified.

V is pruned by 0 bases and J by 7 bases, leaving 9 bases of the junction without a gene match. The CDR1 and CDR2 encoded by the germline V gene are LGHNA and YSLEER. Including the terminal cysteine and phenylalanine, the CDR3 comprises 17 residues. Here the CDR3 DNA is all that survives: 51 bases in frame from base 1. On this clone itself: Which antigen it targets is not known. Per-nucleotide qualities are absent, and no much larger clonotype sits a single base away.

In the paper's terms, the time point label means: baseline pretreatment blood. What the treatment or condition label conveys for this sample: 15 Gy SBRT to primary tumor, nephrectomy 4 weeks later. To track tumor-enriched clonotypes, serial peripheral blood was sampled from radiation-treated patients at baseline and at 2 weeks and 4 weeks after SBRT. All patients had renal cell carcinoma with clear cell pathology. Genomic DNA for TCR sequencing was prepared using the QIAamp DNA Blood Mini Kit (Qiagen). The analyses included just those samples that passed every quality control check. General study outcomes and caveats: With a single-armed trial design, the study had no way to address how radiation dose or scheduling affects the TCR repertoire. In blood, the top tumor clonotypes increased between baseline and 2 weeks post-radiation and then shrank by 4 weeks, which suggests that tumor-resident clones expanded only transiently. Because no pretreatment tumor biopsies were available, whether clonotypes were present in the tumor at baseline could not be determined. Tracking of blood repertoire dynamics stopped at more than three weeks after treatment, with no follow-up past that point.

TCR beta libraries were generated from genomic DNA with the immunoSEQ kit, following the manufacturer's recommendations. To prepare libraries, a first multiplex PCR with proprietary primers was run, followed by a second PCR that added unique barcodes, and a bead cleanup was done after each round. A positive control reaction and a negative control reaction, both provided in the kit, were run with every batch of samples. The final libraries were assessed on an Agilent 4200 TapeStation D1000 ScreenTape, pooled by volume, and quantified by qPCR. Sequencing was performed on an Illumina NextSeq500 using a MidOutput 150-cycle cartridge, with 156 Read1 cycles, 15 Index1 cycles, and the kit custom primers. The pooled library was loaded at approximately 0.92 pM with roughly 19% PhiX control spiked in. In the original analysis: Vendor-processed data were analyzed in R, with a clonotype defined as all T cells sharing the same CDR3 nucleotide sequence. For clone abundance analyses, frequencies were normalized to the 10,000 most abundant clones in each sample. Before analysis, public T cell clones were removed, and these numbered fewer than six per sample on average. Tumor-enriched clonotypes and baseline blood-enriched clonotypes were defined as those with an abundance difference of at least 32-fold between compartments. A beta-binomial differential abundance model was applied to find clonotypes that expanded or contracted between blood time points. The Baroni-Urbani and Buser coefficient was used to measure tumor-blood repertoire similarity, and groups were compared with two-tailed Wilcoxon tests in R. TCRdb holds this immuneACCESS table with in-frame rearrangements only. Some clones are missing; in checked studies, unresolved V genes explain under half, and the rest has no known cause. V and J calls and clone size are as listed in that table; D and trimming were resolved from the DNA. Present in this sample are some 150,000 clones, approximately 91% of which were seen just once. The ten largest account for 12% of the sample.

This TCR came from a woman aged 50 to 65 with renal cell carcinoma. The sample in question was blood, obtained from a patient whose treatment included radiotherapy and nephrectomy. Recombination joined TRBV4-3 with TRBJ2-1; 10 nucleotides in the junction match TRBD2. The CDR3 loop reads CASSQELRTSGVNEQFF. At the DNA level, the sequence is TGCGCCAGCAGCCAAGAGCTCCGGACTAGCGGTGTGAATGAGCAGTTCTTC.